This T cell receptor beta chain was observed in a study of T cell responses to AZD1222 COVID-19 vaccine. General observations from the study: Donors were mostly white British, more females; clonal diversity possibly underestimated.

TCRdb keeps only in-frame clones here, not all; method: immunoSEQ multiplex PCR. The sample has 90,000 to 120,000 clones; 90% to 95% are singletons. About this clone: What it recognizes is unknown.

Trimming removed 4 bases from V and 0 bases from J, with 11 bases in between. This CDR3 comprises 14 residues. Germline CDR1 SGHKS, CDR2 YYEKEE (reference sequence). The chain is built from TRBV5-5 and TRBJ2-7; D uncertain. This sample comprised peripheral blood, obtained on day 0 of AZD1222 vaccination. The TCR originated in an adult in good health. CDR3: CASSMQSHSYEQYF. The CDR3 DNA sequence: TGTGCCAGCAGCATGCAAAGCCACTCCTACGAGCAGTACTTC.